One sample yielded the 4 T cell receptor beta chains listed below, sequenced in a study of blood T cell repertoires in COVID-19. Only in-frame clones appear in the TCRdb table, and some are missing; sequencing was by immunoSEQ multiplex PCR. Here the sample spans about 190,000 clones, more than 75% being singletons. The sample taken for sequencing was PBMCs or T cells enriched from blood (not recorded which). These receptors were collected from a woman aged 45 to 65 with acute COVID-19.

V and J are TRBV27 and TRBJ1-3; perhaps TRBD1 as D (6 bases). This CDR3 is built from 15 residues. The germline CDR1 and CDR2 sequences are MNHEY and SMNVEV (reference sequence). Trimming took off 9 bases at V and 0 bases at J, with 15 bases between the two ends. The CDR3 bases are TGTGCCAGTAAACGAGGGGGAAACTCTGGAAACACCATATATTTT. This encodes CASKRGGNSGNTIYF.

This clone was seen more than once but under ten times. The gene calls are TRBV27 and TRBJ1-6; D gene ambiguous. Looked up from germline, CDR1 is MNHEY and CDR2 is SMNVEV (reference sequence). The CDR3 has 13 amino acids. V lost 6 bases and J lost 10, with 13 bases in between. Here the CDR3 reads CASRSYERSPLHF. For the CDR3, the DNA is TGTGCCAGCAGGTCCTACGAGAGATCACCCCTCCACTTT.

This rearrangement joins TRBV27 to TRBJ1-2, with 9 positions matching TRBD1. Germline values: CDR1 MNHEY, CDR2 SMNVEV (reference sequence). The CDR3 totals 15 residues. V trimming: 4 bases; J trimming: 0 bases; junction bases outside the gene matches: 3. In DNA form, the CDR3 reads TGTGCCAGCAGTTGGGACAGGGTAGCTAACTATGGCTACACCTTC. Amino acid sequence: CASSWDRVANYGYTF.

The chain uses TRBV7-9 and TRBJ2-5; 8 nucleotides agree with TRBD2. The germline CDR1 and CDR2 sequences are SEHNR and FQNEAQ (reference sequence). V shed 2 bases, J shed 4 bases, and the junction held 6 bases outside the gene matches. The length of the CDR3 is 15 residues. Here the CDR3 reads CASSLRAGGGETQYF. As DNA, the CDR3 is TGTGCCAGCAGCTTAAGGGCGGGGGGAGGAGAGACCCAGTACTTC.